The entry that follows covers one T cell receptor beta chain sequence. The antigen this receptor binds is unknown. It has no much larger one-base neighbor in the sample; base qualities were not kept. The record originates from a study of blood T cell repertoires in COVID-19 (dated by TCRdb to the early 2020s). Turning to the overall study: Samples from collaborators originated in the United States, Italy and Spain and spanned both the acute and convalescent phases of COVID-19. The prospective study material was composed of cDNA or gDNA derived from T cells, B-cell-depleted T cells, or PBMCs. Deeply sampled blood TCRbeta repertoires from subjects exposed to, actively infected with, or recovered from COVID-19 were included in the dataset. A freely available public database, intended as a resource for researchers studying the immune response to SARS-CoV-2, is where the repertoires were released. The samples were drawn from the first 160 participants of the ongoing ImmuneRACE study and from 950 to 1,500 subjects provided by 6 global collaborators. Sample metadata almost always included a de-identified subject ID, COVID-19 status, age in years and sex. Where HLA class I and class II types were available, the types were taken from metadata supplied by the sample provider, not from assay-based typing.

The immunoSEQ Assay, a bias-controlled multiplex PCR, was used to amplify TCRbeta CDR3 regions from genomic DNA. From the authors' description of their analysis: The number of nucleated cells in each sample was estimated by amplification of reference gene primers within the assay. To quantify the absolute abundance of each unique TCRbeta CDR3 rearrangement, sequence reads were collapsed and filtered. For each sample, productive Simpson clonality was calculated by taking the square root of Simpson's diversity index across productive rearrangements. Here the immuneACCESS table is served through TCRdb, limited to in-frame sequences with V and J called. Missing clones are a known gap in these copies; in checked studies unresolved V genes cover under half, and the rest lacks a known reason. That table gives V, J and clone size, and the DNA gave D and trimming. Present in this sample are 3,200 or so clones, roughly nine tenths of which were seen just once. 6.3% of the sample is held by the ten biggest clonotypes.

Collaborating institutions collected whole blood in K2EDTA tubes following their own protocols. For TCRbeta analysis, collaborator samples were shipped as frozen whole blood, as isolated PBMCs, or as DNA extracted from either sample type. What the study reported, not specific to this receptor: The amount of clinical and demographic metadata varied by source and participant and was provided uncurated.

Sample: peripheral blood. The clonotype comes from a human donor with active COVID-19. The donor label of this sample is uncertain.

The CDR3 protein sequence reads: CASSEGQGGTGELFF. The DNA reads TGCGCCAGCAGCGAGGGACAGGGTGGCACCGGGGAGCTGTTTTTT. The chain joins TRBV5-1 to TRBJ2-2; 9 junctional bases match TRBD1. The germline V end is reduced by 4 bases and the J end by 4 bases; junction bases left unmatched: 5. CDR3 length: 15 amino acids, cysteine to phenylalanine. Only the CDR3 portion is preserved as DNA: 45 bases, with reading frame beginning at the first base. CDR1 and CDR2 (SGHRS, YFSETQ) derive from the germline V gene.